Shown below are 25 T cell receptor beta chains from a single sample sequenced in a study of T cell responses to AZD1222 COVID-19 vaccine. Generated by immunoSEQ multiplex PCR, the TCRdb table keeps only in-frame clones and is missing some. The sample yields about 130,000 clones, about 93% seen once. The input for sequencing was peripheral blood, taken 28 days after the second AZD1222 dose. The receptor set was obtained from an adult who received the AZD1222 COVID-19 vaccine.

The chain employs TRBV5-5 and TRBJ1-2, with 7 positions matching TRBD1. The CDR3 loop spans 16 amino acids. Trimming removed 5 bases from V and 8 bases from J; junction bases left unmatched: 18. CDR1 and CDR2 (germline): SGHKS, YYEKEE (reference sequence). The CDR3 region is CASSLTSRQGTWGYTF. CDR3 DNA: TGTGCCAGCAGTTTAACGTCACGACAGGGAACGTGGGGCTACACCTTC. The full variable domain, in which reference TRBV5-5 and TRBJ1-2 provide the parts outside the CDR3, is DAGVTQSPTHLIKTRGQQVTLRCSPISGHKSVSWYQQVLGQGPQFIFQYYEKEERGRGNFPDRFSARQFPNYSSELNVNALLLGDSALYLCASSLTSRQGTWGYTFGSGTRLTVV.

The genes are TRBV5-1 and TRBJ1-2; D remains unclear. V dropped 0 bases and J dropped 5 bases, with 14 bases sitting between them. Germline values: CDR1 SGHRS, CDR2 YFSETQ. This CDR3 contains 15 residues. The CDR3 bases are TGCGCCAGCAGCTTGGAGCCGGGCGTCTCTTATGGCTACACCTTC. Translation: CASSLEPGVSYGYTF. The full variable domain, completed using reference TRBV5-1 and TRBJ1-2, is KAGVTQTPRYLIKTRGQQVTLSCSPISGHRSVSWYQQTPGQGLQFLFEYFSETQRNKGNFPGRFSGRQFSNSRSEMNVSTLELGDSALYLCASSLEPGVSYGYTFGSGTRLTVV.

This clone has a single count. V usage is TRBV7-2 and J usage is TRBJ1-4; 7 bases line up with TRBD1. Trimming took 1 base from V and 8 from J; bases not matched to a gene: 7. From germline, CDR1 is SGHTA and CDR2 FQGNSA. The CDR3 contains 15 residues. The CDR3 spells CASSLVTGQNEKLFF. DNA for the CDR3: TGTGCCAGCAGCTTAGTGACAGGGCAAAACGAAAAACTGTTTTTT. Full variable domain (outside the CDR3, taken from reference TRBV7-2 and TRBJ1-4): GAGVSQSPSNKVTEKGKDVELRCDPISGHTALYWYRQSLGQGLEFLIYFQGNSAPDKSGLPSDRFSAERTGGSVSTLTIQRTQQEDSAVYLCASSLVTGQNEKLFFGSGTQLSVL.

The CDR3: CASSERSGGKETQYF. In DNA, the CDR3 is TGTGCCAGCAGTGAACGGTCGGGGGGGAAAGAGACCCAGTACTTC. The chain recombines TRBV2 with TRBJ2-5, with TRBD2 identical over 8 bases. With 2 bases clipped from V and 3 bases from J, the junction kept 5 bases outside the gene matches. The CDR3 runs to 15 residues. The germline V gene encodes CDR1 SNHLY and CDR2 FYNNEI.

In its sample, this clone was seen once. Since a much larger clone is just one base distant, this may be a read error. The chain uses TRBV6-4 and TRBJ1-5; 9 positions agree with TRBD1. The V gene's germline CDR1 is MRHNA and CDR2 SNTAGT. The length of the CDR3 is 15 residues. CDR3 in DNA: TGTGCCAGCTGTGAAACGACAGGGGGGGATCAGCCCCAGCATTTT. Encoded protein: CASCETTGGDQPQHF.

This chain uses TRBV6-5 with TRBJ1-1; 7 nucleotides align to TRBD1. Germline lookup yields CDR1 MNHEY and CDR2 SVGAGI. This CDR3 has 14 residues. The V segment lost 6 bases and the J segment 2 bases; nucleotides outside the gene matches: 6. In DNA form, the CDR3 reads TGTGCCAGCAGCCGGGGACAGAGTAACACTGAAGCTTTCTTT. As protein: CASSRGQSNTEAFF.

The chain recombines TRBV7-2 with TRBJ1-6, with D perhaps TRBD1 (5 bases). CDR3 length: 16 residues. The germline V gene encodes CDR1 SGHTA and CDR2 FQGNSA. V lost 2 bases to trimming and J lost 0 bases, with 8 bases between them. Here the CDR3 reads CASSLRQSSYNSPLHF. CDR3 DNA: TGTGCCAGCAGCTTAAGACAGAGCTCCTATAATTCACCCCTCCACTTT.

CDR3 DNA sequence: TGTGCCATCAGAAACAAAGACAGGGAAAACACTGAAGCTTTCTTT. It yields the protein CAIRNKDRENTEAFF. J is TRBJ1-1 and V is TRBV10-3, with 7 bases identical to TRBD1. The V and J ends lost 6 bases and 2 bases, in that order; junction bases with no gene match: 9. The CDR3 covers 15 residues. Germline assignment: CDR1 ENHRY and CDR2 SYGVKD.

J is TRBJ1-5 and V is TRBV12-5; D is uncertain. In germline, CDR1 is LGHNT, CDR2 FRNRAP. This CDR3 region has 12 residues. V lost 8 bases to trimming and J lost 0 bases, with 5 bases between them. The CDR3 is CASRDSNQPQHF. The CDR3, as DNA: TGTGCTAGTCGGGATAGCAATCAGCCCCAGCATTTT. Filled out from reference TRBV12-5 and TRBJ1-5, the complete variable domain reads DARVTQTPRHKVTEMGQEVTMRCQPILGHNTVFWYRQTMMQGLELLAYFRNRAPLDDSGMPKDRFSAEMPDATLATLKIQPSEPRDSAVYFCASRDSNQPQHFGDGTRLSIL.

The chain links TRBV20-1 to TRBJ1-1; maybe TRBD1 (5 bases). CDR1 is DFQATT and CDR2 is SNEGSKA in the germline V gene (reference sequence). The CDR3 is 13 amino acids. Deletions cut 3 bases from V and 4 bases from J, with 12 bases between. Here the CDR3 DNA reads TGCAGTGCTAGTCTTCCGGGGCCCACTGAAGCTTTCTTT. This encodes CSASLPGPTEAFF.

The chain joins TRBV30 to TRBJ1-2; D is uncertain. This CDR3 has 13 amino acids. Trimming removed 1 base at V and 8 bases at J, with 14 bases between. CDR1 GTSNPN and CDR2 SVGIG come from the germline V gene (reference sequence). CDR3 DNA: TGTGCCTGGAGTGGCTGGTTGGGTGGGGGCTACACCTTC. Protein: CAWSGWLGGGYTF.

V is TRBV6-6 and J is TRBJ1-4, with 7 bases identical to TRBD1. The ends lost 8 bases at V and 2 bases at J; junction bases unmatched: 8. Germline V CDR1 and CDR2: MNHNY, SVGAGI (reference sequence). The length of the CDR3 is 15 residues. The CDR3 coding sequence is TGTGCCAGCTCCCTTCAGGGGGGGACTAATGAAAAACTGTTTTTT. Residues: CASSLQGGTNEKLFF.

CDR3 region: CASSSGTGASNSPLHF. The CDR3 DNA reads as TGCGCCAGCAGCTCCGGGACAGGGGCCTCGAATTCACCCCTCCACTTT. This chain joins TRBV5-1 and TRBJ1-6; TRBD1 agrees at 10 bases. This CDR3 is 16 amino acids long. Germline lookup yields CDR1 SGHRS and CDR2 YFSETQ. The junction had 7 bases not matched to a gene; V was cut back by 3 bases and J by 7 bases.

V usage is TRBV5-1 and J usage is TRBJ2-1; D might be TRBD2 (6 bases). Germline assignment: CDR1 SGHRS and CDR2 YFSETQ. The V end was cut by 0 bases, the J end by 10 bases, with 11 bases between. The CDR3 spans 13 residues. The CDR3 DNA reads TGCGCCAGCAGCTTGGCCCGTCGGGGGGAGCAGTTCTTC. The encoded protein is CASSLARRGEQFF.

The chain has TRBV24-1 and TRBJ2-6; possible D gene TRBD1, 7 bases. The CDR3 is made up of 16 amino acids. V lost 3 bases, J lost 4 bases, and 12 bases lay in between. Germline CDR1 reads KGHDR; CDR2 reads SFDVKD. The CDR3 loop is CATSDPGGSGANVLTF. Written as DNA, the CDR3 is TGTGCCACCAGTGATCCAGGGGGGTCCGGGGCCAACGTCCTGACTTTC.

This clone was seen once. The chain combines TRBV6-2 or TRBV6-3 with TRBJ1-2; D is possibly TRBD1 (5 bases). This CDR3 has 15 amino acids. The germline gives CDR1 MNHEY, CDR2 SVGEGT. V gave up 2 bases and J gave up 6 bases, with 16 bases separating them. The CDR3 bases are TGTGCCAGCAGTTACCCGACAGAGATTCGCAATGGCTACACCTTC. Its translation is CASSYPTEIRNGYTF.

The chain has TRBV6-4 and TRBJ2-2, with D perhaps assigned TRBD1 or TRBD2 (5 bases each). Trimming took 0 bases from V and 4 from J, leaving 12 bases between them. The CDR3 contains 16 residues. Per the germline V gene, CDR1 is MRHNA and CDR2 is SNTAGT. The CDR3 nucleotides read TGTGCCAGCAGTGACTCTGAGGGGCCGGTCACCGGGGAGCTGTTTTTT. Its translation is CASSDSEGPVTGELFF.

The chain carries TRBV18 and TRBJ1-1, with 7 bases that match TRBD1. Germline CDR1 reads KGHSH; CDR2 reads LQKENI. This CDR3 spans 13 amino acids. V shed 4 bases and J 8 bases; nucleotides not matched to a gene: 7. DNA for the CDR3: TGTGCCAGCTCACTAAGACAGGGCGACGAAGCTTTCTTT. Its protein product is CASSLRQGDEAFF.

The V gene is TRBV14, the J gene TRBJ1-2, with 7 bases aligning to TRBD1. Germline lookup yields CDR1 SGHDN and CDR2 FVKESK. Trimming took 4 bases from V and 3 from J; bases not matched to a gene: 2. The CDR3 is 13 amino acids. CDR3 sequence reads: CASSPGQDYGYTF. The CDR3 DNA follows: TGTGCCAGCAGCCCAGGACAGGACTATGGCTACACCTTC.

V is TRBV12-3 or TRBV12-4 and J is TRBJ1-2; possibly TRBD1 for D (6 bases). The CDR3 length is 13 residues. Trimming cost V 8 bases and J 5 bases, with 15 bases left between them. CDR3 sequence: CASGLQGSYGYTF. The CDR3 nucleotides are TGTGCCAGCGGATTACAGGGCTCTTATGGCTACACCTTC.

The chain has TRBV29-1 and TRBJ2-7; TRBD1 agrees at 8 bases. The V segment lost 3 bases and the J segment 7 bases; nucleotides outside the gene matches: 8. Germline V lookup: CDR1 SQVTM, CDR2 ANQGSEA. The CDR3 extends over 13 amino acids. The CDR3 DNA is TGCAGCGTTGAGTCACAGGGGGTTTTGGAGCAGTACTTC. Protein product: CSVESQGVLEQYF.

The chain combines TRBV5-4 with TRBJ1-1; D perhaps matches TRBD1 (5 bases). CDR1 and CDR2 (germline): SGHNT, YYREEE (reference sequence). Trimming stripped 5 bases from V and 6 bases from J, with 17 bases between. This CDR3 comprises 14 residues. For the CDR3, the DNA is TGTGCCAGCAGAGGGCAGGGTGGAGGCGCTGAAGCTTTCTTT. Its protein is CASRGQGGGAEAFF.

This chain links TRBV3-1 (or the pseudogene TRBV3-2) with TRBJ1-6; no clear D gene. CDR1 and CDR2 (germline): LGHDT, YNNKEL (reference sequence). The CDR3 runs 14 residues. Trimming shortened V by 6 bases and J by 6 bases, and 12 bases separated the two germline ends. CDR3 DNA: TGTGCCAGCAGTCAGACGGCTGGTAATTCACCCCTCCACTTT. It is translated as CASSQTAGNSPLHF.

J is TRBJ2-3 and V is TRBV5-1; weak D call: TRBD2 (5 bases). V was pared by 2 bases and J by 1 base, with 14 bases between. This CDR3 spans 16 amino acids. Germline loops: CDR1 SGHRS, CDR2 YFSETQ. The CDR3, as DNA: TGCGCCAGCAGCTTTCTCTGGGAGTTGGGCACAGATACGCAGTATTTT. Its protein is CASSFLWELGTDTQYF.

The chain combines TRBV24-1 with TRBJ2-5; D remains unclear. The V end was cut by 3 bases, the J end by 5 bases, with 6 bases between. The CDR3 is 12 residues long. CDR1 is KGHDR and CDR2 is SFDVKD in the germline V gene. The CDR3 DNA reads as TGTGCCACCAGTGATCGACGCGAGACCCAGTACTTC. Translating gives CATSDRRETQYF.